This is a list of T cell receptor beta chains from one sample in a study of regulatory T cells in long-lasting Graves disease. Via MiXCR, TCRdb re-called the multiplex PCR reads, giving one row per CDR3 protein. This repertoire shows 410,000 or so distinct CDR3 sequences, approximately 15% found once; its top ten account for about a sixth. These data also formed part of another study, on T cells in Graves' hyperthyroidism and ophthalmopathy.

Sequenced here: peripheral blood mononuclear cells (PBMCs), sampled at new diagnosis, from a patient treated with antithyroid drugs. These TCRs come from a woman aged 30 to 39 with Graves disease. Each CDR3 is given with its conserved first and last residue. A D gene is named only where the DNA matches it firmly. For some rows the clone size is stated as once, few or many, or as a class when expanded; others skip it.

TRBJ1-6 TRBV20-1 few NA TGCAGTGCTAGAGTTTCAGGGGCTTATGATTCACCCCTCCACTTT CSARVSGAYDSPLHF
TRBJ2-7 TRBV20-1 few NA TGCAGTGCACAGGTTACAGACTACGAGCAGTACTTC CSAQVTDYEQYF
TRBJ1-2 TRBV3-1 NA NA TGTGCCAGCAGCCCAATGGGGCGCAACTATGGCTACACCTTC CASSPMGRNYGYTF
TRBJ2-2 TRBV7-7 NA NA TGTGCTAGCAGCTTAGCGGGGGACAGGATAACCGGGGAGCTGTTTTTT CASSLAGDRITGELFF
TRBJ2-2 TRBV5-1 few NA TGCGCCAGCAGCTTGTTGATAGGAAACACCGGGGAGCTGTTTTTT CASSLLIGNTGELFF
TRBJ2-1 TRBV27 NA TRBD2 TGTGCCAGCAGCCATCCGACTAGCGGGAGGGCCGGGGAGCAGTTCTTC CASSHPTSGRAGEQFF
TRBJ2-7 TRBV30 NA NA TGTGCCTGGAGTCCCCATAGGGAAGAGCAGTACTTC CAWSPHREEQYF
TRBJ2-1 TRBV6-2/TRBV6-3 few NA TGTGCCAGCAGTCTTAGCAGGGCTACGGATGAGCAGTTCTTC CASSLSRATDEQFF
TRBJ2-2 TRBV2 many NA TGTGCCAGCAGTGGAGACAGCCCCACCGGGGAGCTGTTTTTT CASSGDSPTGELFF
TRBJ1-5 TRBV15 few TRBD1 TGTGCCACCAGCAGAGATCCCAGGGGGGCAAATCAGCCCCAGCATTTT CATSRDPRGANQPQHF
TRBJ2-5 TRBV20-1 NA NA TGCAGTGCCCCCGTGGAGGGAGAGACCCAGTACTTC CSAPVEGETQYF
TRBJ2-7 TRBV5-1 many TRBD2 TGCGCCAGCAGCCTTAGCGGGAGCGGGAGCTCCTACGAGCAGTACTTC CASSLSGSGSSYEQYF
TRBJ2-7 TRBV11-2 NA NA TGTGCCAGCAGCGCCGAGACATCAACCGAGCAGTACTTC CASSAETSTEQYF
TRBJ2-1 TRBV6-2/TRBV6-3 few NA TGTGCCAGCAGTTACTCCGGGACCCATGAGCAGTTCTTC CASSYSGTHEQFF
TRBJ2-7 TRBV12-3/TRBV12-4 few TRBD2 TGTGCCAGCAGTGGGCCCGGAGGCGGGAGGACCTCCGAGCAGTACTTC CASSGPGGGRTSEQYF
TRBJ2-3 TRBV7-3 many NA TGTGCCAGCAGCTATAATACAGGGGGGGGCACAGATACGCAGTATTTT CASSYNTGGGTDTQYF
TRBJ1-2 TRBV11-2 many NA TGTGCCAGCAGCTTCGCCCACAGTAACTATGGCTACACCTTC CASSFAHSNYGYTF
TRBJ1-2 TRBV12-3/TRBV12-4 many NA TGTGCCAGCAGCAGTACCAAAGGGGTTGGGTATGGCTACACCTTC CASSSTKGVGYGYTF
TRBJ2-3 TRBV20-1 NA TRBD2 TGCAGTGCTAGAGTTGAGGGACTAGCGGGAGACACAGATACGCAGTATTTT CSARVEGLAGDTDTQYF
TRBJ2-4 TRBV6-5 many TRBD1 TGTGCCAGCAGTTATTGGGACAGCCAGTACTTC CASSYWDSQYF
TRBJ2-1 TRBV2 many TRBD2 TGTGCCAGCAGTCCACTCACATGGGCGGGAGAAGGAAATGAGCAGTTCTTC CASSPLTWAGEGNEQFF
TRBJ2-5 TRBV4-1 NA NA TGCGCCAGCAGCCCCCCTCGCGGGAATAAGCAGACCCAGTACTTC CASSPPRGNKQTQYF
TRBJ2-7 TRBV6-5 many TRBD1 TGTGCCAGCAGTTACTCAGGGACAGGGATCTCCTACGAGCAGTACTTC CASSYSGTGISYEQYF
TRBJ2-5 TRBV19 NA TRBD1 TGTGCCAGTAGCCGGATGACAGGGGGAAAAGAGACCCAGTACTTC CASSRMTGGKETQYF
TRBJ2-1 TRBV3-1 many TRBD2 TGTGCCAGCAGCCCACCGGAGAAGCGGGAGCGCAATGAGCAGTTCTTC CASSPPEKRERNEQFF
TRBJ2-2 TRBV6-1 many NA TGTGCCAGCAGTGAGGGGACGGATTCCGGGGAGCTGTTTTTT CASSEGTDSGELFF
TRBJ2-7 TRBV6-2/TRBV6-3 many NA TGTGCCAGCAGTTACCCGAGAGGGGAGCAGTACTTC CASSYPRGEQYF
TRBJ2-3 TRBV20-1 many TRBD2 TGCAGTGCCCCGACGATTAGCGGGAGGGTTGACACAGATACGCAGTATTTT CSAPTISGRVDTDTQYF
TRBJ2-3 TRBV24-1 many NA TGTGCCACCAGTGATTTGGGAGCTGGCACAGATACGCAGTATTTT CATSDLGAGTDTQYF
TRBJ2-3 TRBV9 many NA TGTGCCAGCAGCGTAGCTGTGGAGGGAGACACAGATACGCAGTATTTT CASSVAVEGDTDTQYF
TRBJ2-2 TRBV4-2 NA NA TGTGCCAGCAGCCAAGACAGGACCACCGGGGAGCTGTTTTTT CASSQDRTTGELFF
TRBJ1-2 TRBV5-1 few NA TGCGCCAGCAGCTTGGACAGGGTGGGATTCACCTTC CASSLDRVGFTF
TRBJ2-2 TRBV4-2 NA TRBD2 TGTGCCAGCAGCCAAGATTGGGGAGCGGGGGCCACCGGGGAGCTGTTTTTT CASSQDWGAGATGELFF
TRBJ2-5 TRBV4-1 many TRBD2 TGCGCCAGCAGCCATGGACTAGCGGGAGGCGTCCAAGAGACCCAGTACTTC CASSHGLAGGVQETQYF
TRBJ2-7 TRBV7-2 many TRBD1 TGTGCCAGCAGCTCTAGGGCGGGCGGGACAGGATTTTCCTACGAGCAGTACTTC CASSSRAGGTGFSYEQYF
TRBJ1-1 TRBV5-1 many NA TGCGCCAGCAGCTCCGGGACCGACCTCACTGAAGCTTTCTTT CASSSGTDLTEAFF
TRBJ2-1 TRBV3-1 many NA TGTGCCAGCAGCCCCCGACGGTTGGATGAGCAGTTCTTC CASSPRRLDEQFF
TRBJ2-1 TRBV6-1 few NA TGTGCCAGCAGCGACCCAGGGATGGGCAATGAGCAGTTCTTC CASSDPGMGNEQFF
TRBJ2-3 TRBV6-2/TRBV6-3 NA TRBD2 TGTGCCAGCAGTTACCCGGGTAGCGGGGGAGAGGCAGATACGCAGTATTTT CASSYPGSGGEADTQYF
TRBJ2-1 TRBV4-1 NA NA TGCGCCAGCACCTATTCAGGGGGGAGTAATGAGCAGTTCTTC CASTYSGGSNEQFF
TRBJ1-4 TRBV7-9 NA TRBD1 TGTGCCAGCAGCTCCCCGCAGGGGGGTCGGGAAAAACTGTTTTTT CASSSPQGGREKLFF